This T cell receptor (beta chain) was captured in a study of T cell responses to AZD1222 COVID-19 vaccine. Looked up from germline, CDR1 is LNHDA and CDR2 is SQIVND (reference sequence). The germline V and J ends were trimmed by 3 bases and 6 bases, with 15 bases remaining between them. CDR3 length equals 15 residues. On this clone itself: Its antigen is unknown.

This table comes from immunoSEQ multiplex PCR, and its TCRdb copy is limited to in-frame clones, with some not included. This sample has some 120,000 clones, with 80% to 90% found just once. Study-level findings and limits: Repertoires were collected only later (after the peak T cell response had occurred). Two AZD1222 administrations were followed by greater Spike-specific TCR breadth and depth.

The specimen comprised peripheral blood, sampled on day 0 of AZD1222 vaccination. The sequence derives from an adult in good health. This chain joins TRBV19 and TRBJ2-1; a possible D gene is TRBD2 (6 bases). CDR3 protein: CASSMLPSVINEQFF. As DNA, the CDR3 is TGTGCCAGTAGTATGCTCCCTAGCGTGATCAATGAGCAGTTCTTC.